This entry describes one T cell receptor beta chain. The sample originates from a study of blood T cell repertoires in COVID-19. Background on the study: Acute-phase and convalescent COVID-19 samples originated in the United States, Italy and Spain. The analysed material was cDNA or gDNA that came from T cells, B-cell-depleted T cells, or PBMCs.

Trimming left V 3 bases short and J 1 base short, with 10 bases between. Germline V lookup: CDR1 MNHNS, CDR2 SASEGT. The CDR3 spans 15 residues. The data were produced by immunoSEQ multiplex PCR, yet TCRdb's version contains in-frame clones alone and is incomplete. The profile shows 400,000 or so clones, roughly 89% of them singletons. The sample taken for sequencing was peripheral blood. The V and J genes are TRBV6-1 and TRBJ2-1; D is unresolved. The receptor comes from a man aged 18 to 35 with COVID-19, enrolled during active disease. As DNA, the CDR3 is TGTGCCAGCAGTGAGAAGAGTGGTTCCTACAATGAGCAGTTCTTC. Its protein product is CASSEKSGSYNEQFF.